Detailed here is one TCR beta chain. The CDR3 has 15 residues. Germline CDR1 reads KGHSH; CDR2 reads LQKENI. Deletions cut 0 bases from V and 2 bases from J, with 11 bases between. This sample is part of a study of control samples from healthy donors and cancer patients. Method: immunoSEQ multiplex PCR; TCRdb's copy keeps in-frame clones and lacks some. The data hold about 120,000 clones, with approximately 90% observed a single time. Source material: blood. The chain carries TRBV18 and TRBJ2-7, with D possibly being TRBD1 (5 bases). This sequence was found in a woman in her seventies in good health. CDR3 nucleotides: TGTGCCAGCTCACCACCTGGAAGGGGAACCTACGAGCAGTACTTC. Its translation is CASSPPGRGTYEQYF.